This T cell receptor beta chain appears in the sequencing data of a study of blood T cell repertoires in COVID-19. Study as a whole: The origin of the acute and convalescent COVID-19 samples was the United States, Italy and Spain. In each case, the material was cDNA or gDNA derived from T cells, B-cell-depleted T cells, or PBMCs.

Authors' processing steps: How many nucleated cells were present was estimated from reference gene primer amplification. Method: immunoSEQ multiplex PCR; TCRdb's copy keeps in-frame clones and lacks some. V and J calls and clone size are copied from that table; D and trimming were computed from the DNA. The sample carries 250,000 to 300,000 clones, approximately 83% recorded once. Germline lookup yields CDR1 LNHDA and CDR2 SQIVND (reference sequence). V was clipped by 5 bases and J by 11 bases, with 18 bases between them. The CDR3 contains 13 residues. This clone occurred once. The specimen sequenced was peripheral blood. The chain recombines TRBV19 with TRBJ1-1; D call uncertain. This receptor was taken from a woman in her 70s with acute or convalescent COVID-19. CDR3 sequence (DNA): TGTGCCAGTAGTTCCTTCAGAACCTCGTTGGCTTTCTTT. As protein: CASSSFRTSLAFF.